The clone carrying this T cell receptor beta chain showed up many times. This sample is drawn from a study of identical twins. TCRdb redid the calling of the 5' RACE reads with MiXCR, one entry per CDR3 protein. The sample holds 690,000 or so distinct CDR3 sequences; around 6% are singletons and the top ten take around 2%. CDR1 and CDR2 (germline): DFQATT, SNEGSKA (reference sequence). V shed 5 bases, J shed 5 bases, and the junction held 6 bases outside the gene matches. This CDR3 contains 14 residues. This chain joins TRBV20-1 and TRBJ1-6; 7 nucleotides agree with TRBD1. The sequence derives from a man aged 18 to 29 in good health. Source material: naive T cells sorted from blood. The CDR3 bases are TGCAGTGCTCAGGACAGGATGGATAATTCACCCCTCCACTTT. This codes for CSAQDRMDNSPLHF.